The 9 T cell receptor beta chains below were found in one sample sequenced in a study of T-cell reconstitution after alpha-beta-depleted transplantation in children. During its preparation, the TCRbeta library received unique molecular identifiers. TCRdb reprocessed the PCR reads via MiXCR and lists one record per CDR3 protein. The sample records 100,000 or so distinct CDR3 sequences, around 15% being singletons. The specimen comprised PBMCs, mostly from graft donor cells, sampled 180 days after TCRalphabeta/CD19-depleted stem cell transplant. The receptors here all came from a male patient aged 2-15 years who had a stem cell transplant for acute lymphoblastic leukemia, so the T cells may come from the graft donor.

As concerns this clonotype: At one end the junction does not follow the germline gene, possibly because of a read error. CDR3 nucleotide sequence: TGTGCCAGCAGCCCACAGGGCTCGGGCTACGAGCAGCACTTC. It yields the protein CASSPQGSGYEQHF. The V gene is TRBV7-9, the J gene TRBJ2-7; possible D gene TRBD1, 6 bases. Germline assignment: CDR1 SEHNR and CDR2 FQNEAQ (reference sequence). The CDR3 is 14 amino acids.

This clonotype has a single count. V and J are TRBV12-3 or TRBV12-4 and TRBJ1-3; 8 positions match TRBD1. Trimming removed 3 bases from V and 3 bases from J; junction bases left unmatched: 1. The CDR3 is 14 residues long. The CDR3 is CASSFTGGGNTIYF. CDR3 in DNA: TGTGCCAGCAGTTTCACAGGGGGTGGAAACACCATATATTTT.

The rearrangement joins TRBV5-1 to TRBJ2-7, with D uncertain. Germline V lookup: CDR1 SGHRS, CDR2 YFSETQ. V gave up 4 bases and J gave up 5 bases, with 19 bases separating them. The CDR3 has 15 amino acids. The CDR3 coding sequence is TGCGCCAGCAGCCCCGAGACCCCGATTCTTCACGAGCAGTACTTC. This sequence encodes CASSPETPILHEQYF. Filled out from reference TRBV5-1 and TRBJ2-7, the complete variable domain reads KAGVTQTPRYLIKTRGQQVTLSCSPISGHRSVSWYQQTPGQGLQFLFEYFSETQRNKGNFPGRFSGRQFSNSRSEMNVSTLELGDSALYLCASSPETPILHEQYFGPGTRLTVT.

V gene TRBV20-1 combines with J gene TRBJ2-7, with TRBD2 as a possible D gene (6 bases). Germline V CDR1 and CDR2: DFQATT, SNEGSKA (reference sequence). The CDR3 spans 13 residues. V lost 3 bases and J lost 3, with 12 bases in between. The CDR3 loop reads CSASPGLNYEQYF. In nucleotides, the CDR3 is TGCAGTGCTAGCCCGGGACTTAACTACGAGCAGTACTTC.

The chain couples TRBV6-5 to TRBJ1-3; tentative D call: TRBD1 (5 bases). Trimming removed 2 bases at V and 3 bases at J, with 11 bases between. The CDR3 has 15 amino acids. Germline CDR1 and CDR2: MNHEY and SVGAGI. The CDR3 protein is CASSYGGVGGNTIYF. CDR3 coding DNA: TGTGCCAGCAGTTACGGGGGAGTGGGTGGAAACACCATATATTTT.

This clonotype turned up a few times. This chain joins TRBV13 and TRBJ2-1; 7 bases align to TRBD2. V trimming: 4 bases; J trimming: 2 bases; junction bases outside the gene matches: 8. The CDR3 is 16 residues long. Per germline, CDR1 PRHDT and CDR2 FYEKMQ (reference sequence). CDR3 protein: CASSSGEGYTYNEQFF. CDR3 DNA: TGTGCCAGCAGCTCGGGGGAGGGTTACACCTACAATGAGCAGTTCTTC.

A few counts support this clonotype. The CDR3: CASSLVGQGTYEQYF. In DNA form, the CDR3 reads TGTGCCAGCAGCTTAGTGGGACAGGGGACCTACGAGCAGTACTTC. V and J are TRBV7-2 and TRBJ2-7, with 10 bases that match TRBD1. V lost 1 base and J lost 2; bases outside the gene matches: 2. This CDR3 spans 15 amino acids. Germline V CDR1 and CDR2: SGHTA, FQGNSA.

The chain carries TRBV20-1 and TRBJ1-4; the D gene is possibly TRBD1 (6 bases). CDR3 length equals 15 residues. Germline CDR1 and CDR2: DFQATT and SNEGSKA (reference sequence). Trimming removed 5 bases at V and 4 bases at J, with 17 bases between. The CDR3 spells CSADPGALGNEKLFF. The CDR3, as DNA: TGCAGTGCTGACCCGGGGGCCTTGGGTAATGAAAAACTGTTTTTT.

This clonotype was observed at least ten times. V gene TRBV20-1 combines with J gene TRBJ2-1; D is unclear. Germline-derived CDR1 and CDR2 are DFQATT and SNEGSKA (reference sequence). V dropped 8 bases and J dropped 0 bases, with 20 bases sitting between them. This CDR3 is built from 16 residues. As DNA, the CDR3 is TGCAGTACCGCACCCGTATCGGTGAGCTCCTACAATGAGCAGTTCTTC. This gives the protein CSTAPVSVSSYNEQFF.